This T cell receptor (beta chain) appears in the sequencing data of a study of STAT3 mutations in large granular lymphocyte leukemia. The germline gives CDR1 SEHNR, CDR2 FQNEAQ (reference sequence). The CDR3 is made up of 14 amino acids. The V and J ends lost 5 bases and 8 bases respectively, with 18 bases between them. Details on this clone: Antigen specificity is unknown.

Only in-frame clones appear in the TCRdb table, and some are missing; sequencing was by immunoSEQ multiplex PCR. The sample contains about 3,200 clones, 65% to 70% of which appear only once. Study-wide results and limits: Every T-LGLL patient had at least one immunodominant TCRbeta clonotype.

Sequenced input: peripheral blood mononuclear cells. This receptor was taken from a woman aged 40 to 55 with T-cell large granular lymphocyte leukemia. Some clones in this sample may be carry-over from other donors' samples. The rearrangement uses TRBV7-9 and TRBJ1-2; D remains unclear. DNA for the CDR3: TGTGCCAGCAGCCCCCGGGGAGGGTCGGACGGCTACACCTTC. It is translated as CASSPRGGSDGYTF.